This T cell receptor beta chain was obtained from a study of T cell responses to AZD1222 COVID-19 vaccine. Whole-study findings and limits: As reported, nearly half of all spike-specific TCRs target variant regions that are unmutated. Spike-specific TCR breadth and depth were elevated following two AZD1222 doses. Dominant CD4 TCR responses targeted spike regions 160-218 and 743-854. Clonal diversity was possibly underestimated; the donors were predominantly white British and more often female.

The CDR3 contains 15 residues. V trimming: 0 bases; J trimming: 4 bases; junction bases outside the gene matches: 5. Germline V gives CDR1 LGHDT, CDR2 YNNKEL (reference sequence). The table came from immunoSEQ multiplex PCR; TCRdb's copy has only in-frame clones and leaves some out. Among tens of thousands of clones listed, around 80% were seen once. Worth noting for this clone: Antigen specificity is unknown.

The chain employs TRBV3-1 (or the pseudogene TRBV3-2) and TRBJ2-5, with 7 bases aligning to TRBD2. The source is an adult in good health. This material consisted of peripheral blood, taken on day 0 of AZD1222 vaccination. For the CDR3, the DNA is TGTGCCAGCAGCCAAGAAGCGGGGCCCCGAGAGACCCAGTACTTC. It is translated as CASSQEAGPRETQYF.